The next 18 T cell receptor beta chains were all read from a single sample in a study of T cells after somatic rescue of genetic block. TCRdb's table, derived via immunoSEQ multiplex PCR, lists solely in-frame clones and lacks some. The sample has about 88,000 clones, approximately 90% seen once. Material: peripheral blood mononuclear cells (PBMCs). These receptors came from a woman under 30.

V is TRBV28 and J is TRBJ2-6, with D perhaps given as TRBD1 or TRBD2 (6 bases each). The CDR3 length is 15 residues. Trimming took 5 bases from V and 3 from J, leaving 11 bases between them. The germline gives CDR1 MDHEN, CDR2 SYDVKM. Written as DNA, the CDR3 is TGTGCCAGCAGTGGCAGGGGAGGTGGGGCCAACGTCCTGACTTTC. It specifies CASSGRGGGANVLTF. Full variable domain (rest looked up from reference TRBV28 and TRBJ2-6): DVKVTQSSRYLVKRTGEKVFLECVQDMDHENMFWYRQDPGLGLRLIYFSYDVKMKEKGDIPEGYSVSREKKERFSLILESASTNQTSMYLCASSGRGGGANVLTFGAGSRLTVL.

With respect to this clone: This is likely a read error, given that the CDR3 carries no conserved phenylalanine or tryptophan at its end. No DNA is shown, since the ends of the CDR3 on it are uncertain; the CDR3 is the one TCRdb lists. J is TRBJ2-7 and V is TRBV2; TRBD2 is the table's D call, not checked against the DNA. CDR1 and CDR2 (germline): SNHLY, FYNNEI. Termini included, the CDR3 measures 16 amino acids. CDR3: CASSEWTFVSAGLVHL.

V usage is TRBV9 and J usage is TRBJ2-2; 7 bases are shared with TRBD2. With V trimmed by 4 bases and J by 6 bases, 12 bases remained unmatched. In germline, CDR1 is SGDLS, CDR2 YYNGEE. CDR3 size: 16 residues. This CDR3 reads CASSPGGSGYAGELFF. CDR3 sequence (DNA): TGTGCCAGCAGCCCAGGTGGTAGCGGGTACGCCGGGGAGCTGTTTTTT. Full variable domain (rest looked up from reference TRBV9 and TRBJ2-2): DSGVTQTPKHLITATGQRVTLRCSPRSGDLSVYWYQQSLDQGLQFLIQYYNGEERAKGNILERFSAQQFPDLHSELNLSSLELGDSALYFCASSPGGSGYAGELFFGEGSRLTVL.

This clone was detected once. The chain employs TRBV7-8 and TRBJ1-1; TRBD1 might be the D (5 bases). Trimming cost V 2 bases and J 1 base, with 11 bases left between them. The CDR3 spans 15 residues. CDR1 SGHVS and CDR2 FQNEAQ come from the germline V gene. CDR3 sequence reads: CASSLTGGRNTEAFF. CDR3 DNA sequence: TGTGCCAGCAGCTTAACGGGGGGAAGGAACACTGAAGCTTTCTTT.

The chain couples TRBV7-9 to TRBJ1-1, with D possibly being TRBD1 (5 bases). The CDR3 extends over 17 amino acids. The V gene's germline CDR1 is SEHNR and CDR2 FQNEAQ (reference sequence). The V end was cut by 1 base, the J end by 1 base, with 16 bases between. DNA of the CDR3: TGTGCCAGCAGCTTAGGCGGTTTGGGGGGGACGAACACTGAAGCTTTCTTT. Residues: CASSLGGLGGTNTEAFF.

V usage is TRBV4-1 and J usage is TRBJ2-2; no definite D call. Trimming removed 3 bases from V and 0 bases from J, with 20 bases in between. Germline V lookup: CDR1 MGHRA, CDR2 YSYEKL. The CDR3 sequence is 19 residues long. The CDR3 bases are TGCGCCAGCAGCCAGGTATCGTTTCGGACCTCTTCGAACACCGGGGAGCTGTTTTTT. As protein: CASSQVSFRTSSNTGELFF.

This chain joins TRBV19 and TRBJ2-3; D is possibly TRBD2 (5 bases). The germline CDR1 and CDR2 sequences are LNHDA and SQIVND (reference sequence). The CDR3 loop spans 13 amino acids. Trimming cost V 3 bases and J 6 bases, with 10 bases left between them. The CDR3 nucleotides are TGTGCCAGTAGTATGTTACGAGGGGATACGCAGTATTTT. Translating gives CASSMLRGDTQYF.

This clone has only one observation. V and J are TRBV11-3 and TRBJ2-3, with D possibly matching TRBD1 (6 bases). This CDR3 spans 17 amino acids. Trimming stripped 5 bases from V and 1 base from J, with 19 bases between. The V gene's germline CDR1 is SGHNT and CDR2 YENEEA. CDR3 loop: CASSPIRGHLGTDTQYF. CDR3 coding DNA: TGTGCCAGCAGCCCTATCAGGGGCCACCTTGGCACAGATACGCAGTATTTT.

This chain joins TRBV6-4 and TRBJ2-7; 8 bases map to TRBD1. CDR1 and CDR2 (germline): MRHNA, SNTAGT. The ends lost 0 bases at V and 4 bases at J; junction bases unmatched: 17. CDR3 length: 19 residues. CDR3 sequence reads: CASSDSGDRRPLDRYEQYF. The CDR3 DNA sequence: TGTGCCAGCAGTGACTCGGGGGACAGGAGGCCCCTCGATAGGTACGAGCAGTACTTC.

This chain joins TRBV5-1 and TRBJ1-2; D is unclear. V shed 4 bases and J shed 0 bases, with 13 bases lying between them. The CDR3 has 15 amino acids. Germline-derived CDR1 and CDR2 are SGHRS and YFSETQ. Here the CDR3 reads CASSRTLAANYGYTF. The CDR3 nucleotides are TGCGCCAGCAGCCGGACCCTCGCCGCTAACTATGGCTACACCTTC.

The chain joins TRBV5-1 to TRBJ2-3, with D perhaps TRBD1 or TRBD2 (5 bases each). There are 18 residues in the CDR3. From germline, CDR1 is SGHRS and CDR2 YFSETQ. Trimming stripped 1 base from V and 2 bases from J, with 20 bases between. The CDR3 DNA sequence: TGCGCCAGCAGCTTGAGGCCCCGGGGTAAGGACATCACAGATACGCAGTATTTT. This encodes CASSLRPRGKDITDTQYF.

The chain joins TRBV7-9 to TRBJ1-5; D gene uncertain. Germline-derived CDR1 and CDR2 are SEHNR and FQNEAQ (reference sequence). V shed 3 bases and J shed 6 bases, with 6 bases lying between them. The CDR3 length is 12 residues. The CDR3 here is CASSLWGQPQHF. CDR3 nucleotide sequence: TGTGCCAGCAGCTTGTGGGGTCAGCCCCAGCATTTT.

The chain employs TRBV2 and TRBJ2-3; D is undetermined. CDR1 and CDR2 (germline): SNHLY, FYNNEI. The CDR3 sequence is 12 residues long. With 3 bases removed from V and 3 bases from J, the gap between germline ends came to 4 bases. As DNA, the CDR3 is TGTGCCAGCAGTGAGCGAACAGATACGCAGTATTTT. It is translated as CASSERTDTQYF.

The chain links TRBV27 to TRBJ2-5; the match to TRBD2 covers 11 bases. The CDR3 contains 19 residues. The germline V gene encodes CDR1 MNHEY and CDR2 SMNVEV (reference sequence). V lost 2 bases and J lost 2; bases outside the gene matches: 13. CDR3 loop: CASSLGYSGRGGYQETQYF. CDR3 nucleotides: TGTGCCAGCAGTTTAGGTTATAGCGGGAGGGGGGGCTATCAAGAGACCCAGTACTTC.

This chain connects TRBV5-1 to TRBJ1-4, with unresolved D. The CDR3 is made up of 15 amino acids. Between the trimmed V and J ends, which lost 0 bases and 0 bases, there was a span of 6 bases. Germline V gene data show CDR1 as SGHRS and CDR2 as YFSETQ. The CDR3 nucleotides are TGCGCCAGCAGCTTGGTCTCGGCAACTAATGAAAAACTGTTTTTT. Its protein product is CASSLVSATNEKLFF.

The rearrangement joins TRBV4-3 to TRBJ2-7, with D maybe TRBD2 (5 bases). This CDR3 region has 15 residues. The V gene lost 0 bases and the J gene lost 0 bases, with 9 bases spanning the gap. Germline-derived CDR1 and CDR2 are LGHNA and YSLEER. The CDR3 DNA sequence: TGCGCCAGCAGCCAAGAGAGGGAGAGCTCCTACGAGCAGTACTTC. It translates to CASSQERESSYEQYF.

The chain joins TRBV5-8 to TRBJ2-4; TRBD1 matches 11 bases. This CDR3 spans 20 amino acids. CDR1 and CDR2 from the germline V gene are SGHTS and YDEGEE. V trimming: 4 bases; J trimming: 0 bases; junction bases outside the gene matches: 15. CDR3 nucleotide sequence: TGTGCCAGCAGCGAAGGCTCCGGGACAGGGGGTGTTCTAGCCAAAAACATTCAGTACTTC. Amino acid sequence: CASSEGSGTGGVLAKNIQYF. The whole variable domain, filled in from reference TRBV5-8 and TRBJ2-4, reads EAGVTQSPTHLIKTRGQQATLRCSPISGHTSVYWYQQALGLGLQFLLWYDEGEERNRGNFPPRFSGRQFPNYSSELNVNALELEDSALYLCASSEGSGTGGVLAKNIQYFGAGTRLSVL.

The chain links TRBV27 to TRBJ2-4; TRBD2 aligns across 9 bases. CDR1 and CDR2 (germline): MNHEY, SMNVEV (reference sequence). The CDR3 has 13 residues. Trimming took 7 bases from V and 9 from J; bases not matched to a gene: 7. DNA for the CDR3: TGTGCCAGCAATGCGGGAGGGACAACCATTCAGTACTTC. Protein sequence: CASNAGGTTIQYF.